This TCR beta chain was identified in a study of CD4 T cells in relation to SARS-CoV-2 and coronaviruses. CDR1 is DFQATT and CDR2 is SNEGSKA in the germline V gene (reference sequence). V lost 3 bases to trimming and J lost 6 bases; unmatched junction nucleotides: 8. This CDR3 has 16 amino acids. Clones were sequenced by immunoSEQ multiplex PCR, and TCRdb holds only the in-frame ones, with some missing. Counted here are about 37,000 clones, around nine tenths occurring once; the ten biggest clones make up 9% to 9.5%. This clonotype originated in an adult with COVID-19. The chain joins TRBV20-1 to TRBJ1-6; 10 bases align to TRBD1. The source material was memory CD4+ T cells from PBMCs. CDR3 sequence (DNA): TGCAGTGCTAGTAGTCCGGGACAGGGGTTTAATTCACCCCTCCACTTT. Its protein product is CSASSPGQGFNSPLHF.